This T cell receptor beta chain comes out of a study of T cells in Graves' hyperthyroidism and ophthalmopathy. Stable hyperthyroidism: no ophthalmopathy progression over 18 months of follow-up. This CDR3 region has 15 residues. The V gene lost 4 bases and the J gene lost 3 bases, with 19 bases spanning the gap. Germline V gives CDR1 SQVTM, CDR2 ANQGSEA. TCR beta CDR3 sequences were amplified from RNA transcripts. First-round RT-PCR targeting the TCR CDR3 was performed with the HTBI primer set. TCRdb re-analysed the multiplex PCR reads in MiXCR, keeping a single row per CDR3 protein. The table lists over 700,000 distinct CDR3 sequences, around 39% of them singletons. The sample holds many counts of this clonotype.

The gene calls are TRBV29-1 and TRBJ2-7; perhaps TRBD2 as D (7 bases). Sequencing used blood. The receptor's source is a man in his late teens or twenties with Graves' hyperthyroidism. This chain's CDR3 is CSVVSGAGVLYEQYF. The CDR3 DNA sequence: TGCAGCGTTGTGTCGGGGGCGGGAGTTCTCTACGAGCAGTACTTC.